Below, 21 T cell receptor beta chains from the same sample are listed, as sequenced in a study of T-cell reconstitution after alpha-beta-depleted transplantation in children. The authors prepared the TCRbeta library with unique molecular identifiers. TCRdb processed the PCR reads anew with MiXCR; each CDR3 protein has one entry. This table holds roughly 500,000 distinct CDR3 sequences, roughly an eighth found once. The sample consisted of PBMCs from the stem cell graft donor, taken from the stem cell graft. The receptor source for this set is a human donor who donated a stem cell graft to a child with combined immunodeficiency.

The chain is built from TRBV15 and TRBJ2-2; D is possibly TRBD1 (5 bases). Germline V gene sequence: CDR1 LNHNV, CDR2 YYDKDF (reference sequence). The CDR3 extends over 15 amino acids. V lost 3 bases and J lost 4, with 12 bases in between. In DNA, the CDR3 is TGTGCCACCAGCAGTTACCCAGGGCTCACCGGGGAGCTGTTTTTT. Its protein is CATSSYPGLTGELFF.

This clonotype has at least ten counts. The rearrangement links TRBV27 to TRBJ2-3, with a possible D match to TRBD2 (5 bases). CDR1 is MNHEY, CDR2 SMNVEV, per germline (reference sequence). V was pared by 3 bases and J by 4 bases, with 8 bases between. The CDR3 loop spans 13 amino acids. For the CDR3, the DNA is TGTGCCAGCAGTTTCATCGGGGCAGATACGCAGTATTTT. Translated: CASSFIGADTQYF.

This clonotype appeared many times. The DNA of the CDR3 is TGTGCCAGCAGTCTCCGGGGGGGATGGTTTAAGAATGAGCAGTTCTTC. Protein: CASSLRGGWFKNEQFF. The chain couples TRBV12-3 or TRBV12-4 to TRBJ2-1, with 8 bases aligning to TRBD2. The V segment lost 5 bases and the J segment 7 bases; nucleotides outside the gene matches: 13. The CDR3 is 16 residues long.

Only a few counts were recorded for this clonotype. The chain combines TRBV20-1 with TRBJ2-7; D is unresolved. Germline lookup yields CDR1 DFQATT and CDR2 SNEGSKA (reference sequence). The CDR3 totals 14 residues. V lost 0 bases to trimming and J lost 2 bases, with 11 bases between them. The CDR3 is CSARDIGKPYEQYF. In DNA, the CDR3 is TGCAGTGCTAGAGATATAGGGAAACCCTACGAGCAGTACTTC.

This clonotype showed up just a few times. The chain couples TRBV20-1 to TRBJ2-1; TRBD1 matches at 7 bases. The V gene's germline CDR1 is DFQATT and CDR2 SNEGSKA (reference sequence). CDR3 length: 22 amino acids. After removal of 8 bases from V and 3 bases from J, the junction contained 34 bases not matched to a gene. The CDR3 reads CSSSPPLRTFDRVNPRYNEQFF. CDR3 nucleotides: TGCAGTTCGTCACCACCCCTGAGAACCTTTGACAGGGTCAATCCCCGCTACAATGAGCAGTTCTTC.

At least ten counts were recorded for this clonotype. One end of the junction is discordant with germline, which a read error may explain. The rearrangement links TRBV12-3 or TRBV12-4 to TRBJ2-3; 12 bases fit TRBD2. The CDR3 has 15 amino acids. This chain's CDR3 is CASSLAGGNTDTQYF. In DNA, the CDR3 is TGTGCCAGCAGTCTAGCGGGGGGGAACACAGATACGCAGTATTTT.

This chain joins TRBV5-6 and TRBJ1-4, with D unclear. The CDR3 totals 14 residues. Germline CDR1 is SGHDT and CDR2 is YYEEEE. V dropped 2 bases and J dropped 2 bases, with 7 bases sitting between them. CDR3 sequence reads: CASSFVATNEKLFF. Written as DNA, the CDR3 is TGTGCCAGCAGCTTCGTAGCTACTAATGAAAAACTGTTTTTT.

This clonotype was counted only a few times. The genes are TRBV10-3 and TRBJ2-5; D is undetermined. V was pared by 4 bases and J by 0 bases, with 9 bases between. The CDR3 consists of 14 residues. The V gene's germline CDR1 is ENHRY and CDR2 SYGVKD. The CDR3 sequence: CAISVGVYQETQYF. The DNA for the CDR3 is TGTGCCATCAGTGTTGGGGTGTACCAAGAGACCCAGTACTTC.

This clonotype occurred a few times. The chain carries TRBV27 and TRBJ2-1; 8 nucleotides align to TRBD2. The V segment lost 1 base and the J segment 0 bases; nucleotides outside the gene matches: 5. Germline lookup yields CDR1 MNHEY and CDR2 SMNVEV (reference sequence). The CDR3 sequence is 17 residues long. In DNA, the CDR3 is TGTGCCAGCAGTTTATATGCCGGGACTAGCTCCTACAATGAGCAGTTCTTC. Translating it yields CASSLYAGTSSYNEQFF.

The chain joins TRBV3-1 to TRBJ2-1; no clear D. The V end lost 5 bases, the J end lost 4 bases, and 6 bases lay between the germline ends. The CDR3 runs to 12 residues. Germline V gene sequence: CDR1 LGHDT, CDR2 YNNKEL (reference sequence). CDR3 in DNA: TGTGCCAGCAGCACGAATTACAATGAGCAGTTCTTC. Its translation is CASSTNYNEQFF.

This clonotype was counted at least ten times. The rearrangement uses TRBV7-2 and TRBJ2-3; TRBD2 agrees at 15 bases. The CDR3 is made up of 16 amino acids. From germline, CDR1 is SGHTA and CDR2 FQGNSA. V lost 5 bases and J lost 5; bases outside the gene matches: 5. CDR3 bases: TGTGCCAGCAGCATCGGACTAGCGGGGGGGGGAGATACGCAGTATTTT. Its translation: CASSIGLAGGGDTQYF.

This clonotype showed up many times. The rearrangement links TRBV6-2 or TRBV6-3 to TRBJ2-1; D uncertain. From germline, CDR1 is MNHEY and CDR2 SVGEGT. Trimming cost V 2 bases and J 3 bases, with 5 bases left between them. The CDR3 totals 13 residues. The CDR3 loop reads CASSYPLYNEQFF. The CDR3 nucleotides read TGTGCCAGCAGTTACCCTCTCTACAATGAGCAGTTCTTC.

This clonotype was counted only a few times. The CDR3 sequence: CSAIPTSPSTDTQYF. For the CDR3, the DNA is TGCAGTGCTATTCCGACTAGCCCTAGCACAGATACGCAGTATTTT. The gene calls are TRBV20-1 and TRBJ2-3; 7 nucleotides line up with TRBD2. The length of the CDR3 is 15 residues. The V and J ends lost 4 bases and 0 bases, in that order; junction bases with no gene match: 7. From germline, CDR1 is DFQATT and CDR2 SNEGSKA (reference sequence).

The chain links TRBV4-3 to TRBJ2-1; a possible D gene is TRBD2 (5 bases). Trimming removed 3 bases at V and 9 bases at J, with 15 bases between. This CDR3 is built from 14 residues. Germline V gives CDR1 LGHNA, CDR2 YSLEER. DNA of the CDR3: TGCGCCAGCAGCCAGGAGCGCGGGTTCGGTGAGCAGTTCTTC. Protein sequence: CASSQERGFGEQFF.

This clonotype has just a few counts. DNA of the CDR3: TGCAGTGCTGGTGGAGTGTCGGAGGCTAGCACAGATACGCAGTATTTT. It is translated as CSAGGVSEASTDTQYF. V usage is TRBV20-1 and J usage is TRBJ2-3, with a tentative D call TRBD2 (5 bases). The CDR3 runs 16 residues. The germline gives CDR1 DFQATT, CDR2 SNEGSKA (reference sequence). V was clipped by 5 bases and J by 0 bases, with 18 bases between them.

This chain connects TRBV7-9 to TRBJ2-5, with D possibly TRBD1 on 5 matching bases. The V gene's germline CDR1 is SEHNR and CDR2 FQNEAQ (reference sequence). V was pared by 4 bases and J by 8 bases, with 14 bases between. CDR3 length: 13 residues. CDR3 amino acids: CASSYQRDSTQYF. In DNA, the CDR3 is TGTGCCAGCAGCTATCAGCGCGACAGCACCCAGTACTTC.

This clonotype was counted between two and nine times. This sequence joins TRBV6-1 and TRBJ1-1; no firm D call. Germline V lookup: CDR1 MNHNS, CDR2 SASEGT. CDR3 length: 14 residues. The ends were cut back, 6 bases at V and 4 bases at J, with 15 bases in the middle. Here the CDR3 DNA reads TGTGCCAGCAGCCCCGGCGCGGCTACCACTGAAGCTTTCTTT. This translates into CASSPGAATTEAFF.

V and J are TRBV12-3 or TRBV12-4 and TRBJ1-6, with TRBD1 identical over 8 bases. V lost 7 bases to trimming and J lost 10 bases; unmatched junction nucleotides: 12. The CDR3 has 15 amino acids. CDR3 sequence (DNA): TGTGCCAGCACTATATTCCAGGGGGCGAACTCACCCCTCCACTTT. This translates into CASTIFQGANSPLHF.

This clonotype was picked up many times. The CDR3 DNA is TGTGCCAGCAGTGAGGAAAGACAGTTGTTCTTC. It codes for CASSEERQLFF. This rearrangement joins TRBV2 to TRBJ2-1; possible D gene TRBD1, 5 bases. The germline V gene has CDR1 SNHLY and CDR2 FYNNEI. This CDR3 spans 11 amino acids. The V end lost 3 bases, the J end lost 15 bases, and 12 bases lay between the germline ends.

Ten or more counts support this clonotype. The rearrangement uses TRBV24-1 and TRBJ2-1; a weak D match, TRBD2 (5 bases). Trimming shortened V by 4 bases and J by 6 bases, and 9 bases separated the two germline ends. Per the germline V gene, CDR1 is KGHDR and CDR2 is SFDVKD. This CDR3 region has 13 residues. CDR3 residues: CATSEGLPNEQFF. The CDR3 DNA reads as TGTGCCACCAGTGAAGGACTTCCCAATGAGCAGTTCTTC.

This clonotype was seen ten or more times. The gene calls are TRBV29-1 and TRBJ1-5; no clear D gene. The CDR3 sequence is 13 residues long. Between the trimmed V and J ends, which lost 4 bases and 3 bases, there was a span of 10 bases. Germline-derived CDR1 and CDR2 are SQVTM and ANQGSEA. In DNA form, the CDR3 reads TGCAGCGTTGTCCCGGAGCCCAATCAGCCCCAGCATTTT. This sequence encodes CSVVPEPNQPQHF.